One T cell receptor beta chain is described in this entry. This specimen comes from a study of neoadjuvant anti-PD-1 for oral cavity cancer. Germline trimming cut 4 bases from V and 15 bases from J; bases unmatched to any gene: 7. CDR1 and CDR2 from the germline V gene are SGHVS and FQNEAQ. This CDR3 region has 13 residues. Method: immunoSEQ multiplex PCR; TCRdb's copy keeps in-frame clones and lacks some. The profile shows 84,000 or so clones, roughly 80% of them singletons. The chain uses TRBV7-8 and TRBJ2-1, with 12 bases matching TRBD2. Sequences were derived from PBMCs, sampled before nivolumab (anti-PD-1) treatment. This receptor was identified in a person aged 35 to 85 with oral cavity squamous cell carcinoma. The CDR3 loop is CASSSGLAGPPFF. CDR3 DNA: TGTGCCAGCAGCTCGGGACTAGCGGGCCCCCCGTTCTTC. The full variable domain, with the rest looked up from reference TRBV7-8 and TRBJ2-1, is GAGVSQSPRYKVAKRGQDVALRCDPISGHVSLFWYQQALGQGPEFLTYFQNEAQLDKSGLPSDRFFAERPEGSVSTLKIQRTQQEDSAVYLCASSSGLAGPPFFGPGTRLTVL.